The entry that follows covers one T cell receptor beta chain sequence. Original analysis: Amplifying reference gene primers gave estimates of nucleated cell counts. Here immunoSEQ multiplex PCR was the method, and the copy in TCRdb shows in-frame clones only, minus some. V, J and clone size are those of that table, while D and trimming were read from the DNA. Of hundreds of thousands of clones detected, roughly three quarters appear once; the ten largest clones hold 3% to 4%. The sample is drawn from a study of blood T cell repertoires in COVID-19. Study-level background: Acute-phase and convalescent COVID-19 samples originated in the United States, Italy and Spain. In each case, the material was cDNA or gDNA derived from T cells, B-cell-depleted T cells, or PBMCs.

CDR1 is SGHAT, CDR2 FQNNGV, per germline. Trimming pared 1 base from V and 5 bases from J, leaving 14 bases between. This CDR3 has 16 residues. This clonotype was obtained from a woman between 40 and 50 years old with active or convalescent COVID-19. The rearrangement joins TRBV11-2 to TRBJ2-2; D unclear. The specimen sequenced was peripheral blood. The DNA for the CDR3 is TGTGCCAGCAGCTTAGTCTGGAGCATGGGTACCGGGGAGCTGTTTTTT. It yields the protein CASSLVWSMGTGELFF.